A selection of T cell receptor beta chains follows, all from one sample in a study of T cells in Graves' hyperthyroidism and ophthalmopathy. MiXCR, applied by TCRdb to the multiplex PCR reads, yields one record per CDR3 protein. This repertoire shows about 640,000 distinct CDR3 sequences, about 14% found once; its top ten account for approximately 12%. Sequenced: blood. The receptors were gathered from a woman between 50 and 59 years old with Graves' ophthalmopathy. Each CDR3 is given with its conserved first and last residue. The order of the fields is clone size, V gene, J gene, CDR3 length, D gene, CDR3 protein, CDR3 DNA. The D gene is left open where the match is weak. Clone size is stated in some rows and not others, as once, few, many or a class when expanded.

-	TRBV30	TRBJ2-1	11	-	CAWSAGKSLVF	TGTGCCTGGAGCGCTGGGAAGAGCTTGGTCTTC
-	TRBV10-3	TRBJ2-5	14	-	CAISEGLGVETQYF	TGTGCCATCAGTGAGGGGCTTGGGGTGGAGACCCAGTACTTC
few	TRBV29-1	TRBJ2-6	18	TRBD2	CSVPTREREDSGANVLTF	TGCAGCGTCCCCACCAGGGAGCGGGAGGACTCTGGGGCCAACGTCCTGACTTTC
many	TRBV13	TRBJ2-2	16	-	CASSLVLPPNTGELFF	TGTGCCAGCAGCTTAGTCCTACCCCCGAACACCGGGGAGCTGTTTTTT
many	TRBV28	TRBJ2-3	16	TRBD2	CASILLAGGLGDTQYF	TGTGCCAGCATCTTACTAGCGGGAGGTTTAGGAGATACGCAGTATTTT
-	TRBV11-3	TRBJ2-3	17	-	CASSQGGGDRPTNTQYF	TGCGCCAGCAGCCAGGGGGGGGGGGACAGGCCCACAAATACGCAGTATTTT
-	TRBV7-7	TRBJ1-2	16	-	CASSLKFQGWNYGYTF	TGTGCTAGCAGCTTAAAATTCCAGGGATGGAACTATGGCTACACCTTC
-	TRBV12-3/TRBV12-4	TRBJ2-2	15	TRBD2	CASDRSGSLTGELFF	TGTGCCAGCGACAGGAGCGGGAGTCTAACCGGGGAGCTGTTTTTT
-	TRBV7-3	TRBJ2-2	17	TRBD2	CASSLARLAGNTGELFF	TGTGCCAGCAGCTTGGCTCGACTAGCGGGAAACACCGGGGAGCTGTTTTTT
many	TRBV11-2	TRBJ2-1	15	TRBD2	CASSLGLVALAEQFF	TGTGCCAGCAGCCTCGGACTAGTCGCCTTGGCTGAGCAGTTCTTC
many	TRBV6-1	TRBJ2-3	14	TRBD2	CASTIAGVTDTQYF	TGTGCCAGCACAATAGCGGGAGTTACAGATACGCAGTATTTT